Presented here are 16 T cell receptor beta chains from one specimen sequenced in a study of shared clonotypes between healthy human individuals. Produced via immunoSEQ multiplex PCR; TCRdb's table is partial and in-frame only. The repertoire holds roughly 2,000,000 clones, with 93% as singletons. Terminally differentiated effector memory CD45RA+ cells were left out of the naive CD8 fraction, which was CD45RO-negative and positively selected for CCR7. The sample comprised naive CD8+ T cells from PBMCs. Receptor source: a man between 18 and 35 years old in good health. Some clones in this sample may be carry-over from other donors' samples.

V is TRBV28 and J is TRBJ1-4; no clear D gene. Per germline, CDR1 MDHEN and CDR2 SYDVKM. This CDR3 spans 14 amino acids. V lost 6 bases and J 0 bases, leaving 8 bases between the germline ends. The DNA of the CDR3 is TGTGCCAGCAGGGGTCTTGCAACTAATGAAAAACTGTTTTTT. This translates into CASRGLATNEKLFF. The full variable domain, with the rest looked up from reference TRBV28 and TRBJ1-4, is DVKVTQSSRYLVKRTGEKVFLECVQDMDHENMFWYRQDPGLGLRLIYFSYDVKMKEKGDIPEGYSVSREKKERFSLILESASTNQTSMYLCASRGLATNEKLFFGSGTQLSVL.

V usage is TRBV15 and J usage is TRBJ2-3, with TRBD2 matching over 10 bases. Germline assignment: CDR1 LNHNV and CDR2 YYDKDF (reference sequence). The J segment lost 1 base and the V segment lost 5 bases, leaving 9 bases of the junction unmatched. The CDR3 sequence is 17 residues long. The CDR3 sequence is CATSLGPGLAGTDTQYF. In nucleotides, the CDR3 is TGTGCCACCAGCTTAGGTCCAGGACTAGCGGGCACAGATACGCAGTATTTT.

The chain uses TRBV29-1 and TRBJ2-5; maybe TRBD2 (5 bases). The end of the DNA aligns better with TRBJ2-7, so the J call may be wrong. The CDR3 length is 12 residues. From germline, CDR1 is SQVTM and CDR2 ANQGSEA. The CDR3 is CSVVFSDYEQYF. The DNA for the CDR3 is TGCAGCGTTGTGTTTAGCGATTACGAGCAGTACTTC.

The chain links TRBV6-5 to TRBJ1-1; D ambiguous. Germline V gives CDR1 MNHEY, CDR2 SVGAGI. V was trimmed by 0 bases and J by 10 bases, leaving 12 bases between them. This CDR3 spans 13 amino acids. The CDR3 protein is CASSYSGGILAFF. The DNA for the CDR3 is TGTGCCAGCAGTTACTCGGGCGGAATTCTAGCTTTCTTT.

The chain carries TRBV7-3 and TRBJ2-2, with D possibly matching TRBD1 (7 bases). Between the trimmed V and J ends, which lost 5 bases and 4 bases, there was a span of 17 bases. Germline V gene data show CDR1 as SGHTA and CDR2 as FQGTGA. The CDR3 runs to 16 residues. The CDR3 DNA reads as TGTGCCAGCAGCCCCGCCGGAGGGGGCGTCACCGGGGAGCTGTTTTTT. It is translated as CASSPAGGGVTGELFF.

The V and J genes are TRBV7-9 and TRBJ1-2; tentatively, D is TRBD1 (5 bases). Trimming pared 1 base from V and 7 bases from J, leaving 16 bases between. This CDR3 has 15 amino acids. Per germline, CDR1 SEHNR and CDR2 FQNEAQ (reference sequence). The CDR3: CASSLVLGEGAGYTF. CDR3 coding DNA: TGTGCCAGCAGCTTAGTTTTAGGGGAAGGCGCTGGCTACACCTTC.

V is TRBV28 and J is TRBJ2-5, with no clear D. Germline lookup yields CDR1 MDHEN and CDR2 SYDVKM. The ends were cut back, 7 bases at V and 5 bases at J, with 20 bases in the middle. This CDR3 is 15 amino acids long. The CDR3 reads CASTLGGGHGETQYF. In DNA form, the CDR3 reads TGTGCCAGCACCCTAGGTGGCGGTCACGGGGAGACCCAGTACTTC.

The CDR3 DNA sequence: TGCGCCAGCAGCTTAAAGGTTCCGGGAAACACCATATATTTT. Its protein is CASSLKVPGNTIYF. The chain joins TRBV5-1 to TRBJ1-3; D gene unclear. This CDR3 has 14 amino acids. Trimming took 2 bases from V and 4 from J, leaving 10 bases between them. Germline V gene lookup returns CDR1 SGHRS and CDR2 YFSETQ.

Remarks on this clone: The junction differs from germline at one of its ends, possibly a read error. J is TRBJ1-2 and V is TRBV6-1, with D possibly being TRBD1 (6 bases). CDR3 size: 11 residues. The V gene's germline CDR1 is MNHNS and CDR2 SASEGT. CDR3 sequence (DNA): TGTGCCAGCAGTGAATACGGGACACCCGTCTTC. This codes for CASSEYGTPVF.

This clone was observed once. The rearrangement uses TRBV10-3 and TRBJ2-5, with D unclear. CDR1 and CDR2 from the germline V gene are ENHRY and SYGVKD. This CDR3 has 15 amino acids. Between the trimmed V and J ends, which lost 2 bases and 5 bases, there was a span of 15 bases. CDR3 in amino acids: CAISEGSSFWETQYF. DNA of the CDR3: TGTGCCATCAGTGAGGGCTCAAGTTTCTGGGAGACCCAGTACTTC.

The rearrangement links TRBV7-9 to TRBJ1-5; D might be TRBD1 (6 bases). Germline V CDR1 and CDR2: SEHNR, FQNEAQ (reference sequence). Trimming removed 7 bases at V and 4 bases at J, with 17 bases between. CDR3 size: 15 residues. This chain's CDR3 is CASTLSDRLNQPQHF. CDR3 DNA sequence: TGTGCCAGCACTCTATCGGACAGACTAAATCAGCCCCAGCATTTT.

V gene TRBV21-1 combines with J gene TRBJ1-2; TRBD1 is taken as the D call from the table, unchecked against the DNA. TRBV21-1 is assigned pseudogene status. The CDR3 is 15 residues long. CDR3 coding DNA: TGTGCCAGCAGCAAAAGGCGAACAGGCAACTATGGCTACACCTTC. As protein: CASSKRRTGNYGYTF.

The chain carries TRBV28 and TRBJ2-7, with D perhaps TRBD1 (6 bases). The CDR3 is 14 amino acids. Germline lookup yields CDR1 MDHEN and CDR2 SYDVKM. The V end lost 4 bases, the J end lost 3 bases, and 13 bases lay between the germline ends. In DNA, the CDR3 is TGTGCCAGCAGTTCCCAACGGGACATCTACGAGCAGTACTTC. It translates to CASSSQRDIYEQYF.

This chain uses TRBV7-7 with TRBJ2-2; D perhaps matches TRBD1 (6 bases). Looked up from germline, CDR1 is SSHAT and CDR2 is FNYEAQ (reference sequence). Between the trimmed V and J ends, which lost 3 bases and 7 bases, there was a span of 9 bases. CDR3 length: 13 amino acids. CDR3 region: CASSFDRLGELFF. In DNA form, the CDR3 reads TGTGCCAGCAGCTTCGACAGGCTCGGGGAGCTGTTTTTT.

The chain couples TRBV11-3 to TRBJ1-1; unclear D gene. With 5 bases removed from V and 1 base from J, the gap between germline ends came to 8 bases. Germline assignment: CDR1 SGHNT and CDR2 YENEEA. The CDR3 consists of 13 residues. The CDR3 region is CASSHGPNTEAFF. CDR3 nucleotide sequence: TGTGCCAGCAGCCATGGACCGAACACTGAAGCTTTCTTT.

V and J are TRBV27 and TRBJ1-2; no definite D call. CDR3 length: 12 residues. Trimming cost V 5 bases and J 4 bases, with 8 bases left between them. CDR1 is MNHEY, CDR2 SMNVEV, per germline (reference sequence). CDR3 protein: CASSGPLYGYTF. As DNA, the CDR3 is TGTGCCAGCAGTGGACCCCTCTATGGCTACACCTTC.